Following are 31 T cell receptor beta chains from one sample sequenced in a study of blood T cell repertoires in COVID-19. Sequenced by immunoSEQ multiplex PCR; TCRdb stores in-frame clones only, minus some. The table includes fewer than 150,000 clones, around 80% detected once. The specimen sequenced was peripheral blood. The receptors come from a human donor in a cohort sampled during active COVID-19.

The gene calls are TRBV15 and TRBJ2-5, with 7 bases fitting TRBD2. The germline CDR1 and CDR2 sequences are LNHNV and YYDKDF (reference sequence). V shed 1 base and J 5 bases; nucleotides not matched to a gene: 1. The CDR3 length is 13 residues. The CDR3 DNA reads as TGTGCCACCAGCAGAGGGACTAGGGAGACCCAGTACTTC. Translating it yields CATSRGTRETQYF.

This clone has just one count. The V call is TRBV12-3 or TRBV12-4, the J call TRBJ2-7; a weak D match, TRBD2 (6 bases). The CDR3 loop spans 13 amino acids. The V end was cut by 6 bases, the J end by 2 bases, with 11 bases between. Here the CDR3 reads CASRGSGAYEQYF. The CDR3, as DNA: TGTGCCAGCAGGGGTAGCGGTGCCTACGAGCAGTACTTC.

The V gene is TRBV19, the J gene TRBJ2-1, with 7 bases identical to TRBD2. Germline trimming cut 0 bases from V and 2 bases from J; bases unmatched to any gene: 1. The CDR3 loop spans 15 amino acids. Germline V lookup: CDR1 LNHDA, CDR2 SQIVND (reference sequence). CDR3 sequence: CASSIEAGPYNEQFF. The CDR3 nucleotides read TGTGCCAGTAGTATAGAAGCGGGGCCCTACAATGAGCAGTTCTTC.

This rearrangement joins TRBV7-3 to TRBJ2-3, with 8 bases that match TRBD2. V gave up 3 bases and J gave up 4 bases; unmatched junction bases: 9. Germline V gives CDR1 SGHTA, CDR2 FQGTGA. CDR3 size: 16 residues. CDR3 sequence reads: CASSFGLAGAADTQYF. CDR3 nucleotides: TGTGCCAGCAGCTTCGGACTAGCCGGGGCGGCAGATACGCAGTATTTT.

The chain has TRBV19 and TRBJ2-6; D perhaps matches TRBD2 (6 bases). The germline V gene has CDR1 LNHDA and CDR2 SQIVND (reference sequence). Trimming took off 7 bases at V and 0 bases at J, with 10 bases between the two ends. The CDR3 runs to 15 residues. For the CDR3, the DNA is TGTGCCAGTACCGACGGGAGCTCTGGGGCCAACGTCCTGACTTTC. Encoded protein: CASTDGSSGANVLTF.

CDR3: CASSPMGQPNQPQHF. In nucleotides, the CDR3 is TGTGCCAGCAGTCCCATGGGACAGCCGAATCAGCCCCAGCATTTT. The V and J genes are TRBV28 and TRBJ1-5, with 7 positions matching TRBD1. V shed 5 bases, J shed 4 bases, and the junction held 8 bases outside the gene matches. Germline-derived CDR1 and CDR2 are MDHEN and SYDVKM. This CDR3 has 15 amino acids.

This chain connects TRBV6-8 to TRBJ2-1, with D possibly TRBD2 on 5 matching bases. Germline V gives CDR1 MNHGY, CDR2 SAAAGT. This CDR3 has 13 residues. Trimming cost V 4 bases and J 5 bases, with 9 bases left between them. CDR3 nucleotide sequence: TGTGCCAGCAGTTTTTTTAGCGACAATGAGCAGTTCTTC. The encoded protein is CASSFFSDNEQFF.

The J gene is TRBJ2-7, the V gene TRBV7-3, with 11 positions matching TRBD1. V lost 2 bases and J lost 6; bases outside the gene matches: 15. In germline, CDR1 is SGHTA, CDR2 FQGTGA. The CDR3 extends over 18 amino acids. CDR3 in amino acids: CASSLLRTTGTGGFEQYF. CDR3 nucleotides: TGTGCCAGCAGCTTACTGCGTACCACCGGGACAGGGGGTTTCGAGCAGTACTTC.

This clone has just a few counts. The CDR3: CASRDRRNTEAFF. CDR3 in DNA: TGTGCCAGCAGGGACAGGCGGAACACTGAAGCTTTCTTT. The chain joins TRBV7-3 to TRBJ1-1; 7 bases are shared with TRBD1. CDR1 is SGHTA, CDR2 FQGTGA, per germline. J gave up 1 base and V 6 bases, and 2 bases lay outside the gene matches. The CDR3 covers 13 residues.

The chain uses TRBV4-1 and TRBJ2-7, with 8 bases matching TRBD2. Germline-derived CDR1 and CDR2 are MGHRA and YSYEKL. The length of the CDR3 is 17 residues. Trimming at V came to 0 bases and at J to 0 bases, leaving 7 bases not matched to a gene. In DNA form, the CDR3 reads TGCGCCAGCAGCCAAGAAGAACTAGCGGCACGCTCCTACGAGCAGTACTTC. Its protein product is CASSQEELAARSYEQYF.

This chain connects TRBV3-1 (or the pseudogene TRBV3-2) to TRBJ2-4, with D hard to call. Trimming shortened V by 0 bases and J by 0 bases, and 9 bases separated the two germline ends. CDR1 and CDR2 from the germline V gene are LGHDT and YNNKEL (reference sequence). The CDR3 has 16 amino acids. The CDR3 here is CASSQDPPVAKNIQYF. In DNA form, the CDR3 reads TGTGCCAGCAGCCAAGATCCCCCTGTAGCCAAAAACATTCAGTACTTC.

The rearrangement joins TRBV5-6 to TRBJ2-5; 9 bases are a match to TRBD1. The CDR3 loop spans 16 amino acids. Germline lookup yields CDR1 SGHDT and CDR2 YYEEEE. With 1 base clipped from V and 1 base from J, the junction kept 5 bases outside the gene matches. The CDR3 sequence is CASSLSLGQGQETQYF. The CDR3 coding sequence is TGTGCCAGCAGCTTGTCTCTGGGACAGGGCCAAGAGACCCAGTACTTC.

The chain has TRBV6-5 and TRBJ2-7; possible D gene TRBD1, 6 bases. Germline V gene lookup returns CDR1 MNHEY and CDR2 SVGAGI. The CDR3 is 14 residues long. V shed 11 bases and J shed 1 base, with 18 bases lying between them. CDR3 loop: CAADFGTNSYEQYF. In DNA form, the CDR3 reads TGTGCCGCCGATTTTGGGACAAATTCCTACGAGCAGTACTTC.

This clone has just a few counts. The rearrangement joins TRBV6-2 or TRBV6-3 to TRBJ1-1; possibly TRBD1 for D (5 bases). CDR1 MNHEY and CDR2 SVGEGT come from the germline V gene. The V gene lost 5 bases and the J gene lost 4 bases, with 17 bases spanning the gap. The CDR3 runs to 15 residues. Here the CDR3 DNA reads TGTGCCAGCAGTGGTAGGGGCGAGTTGAGCACTGAAGCTTTCTTT. The encoded protein is CASSGRGELSTEAFF.

V is TRBV6-5 and J is TRBJ2-7, with 12 bases identical to TRBD1. The CDR3 totals 15 residues. The J segment lost 5 bases and the V segment lost 7 bases, leaving 9 bases of the junction unmatched. Germline CDR1 reads MNHEY; CDR2 reads SVGAGI. The CDR3 reads CASKARDRGRNEQYF. CDR3 DNA sequence: TGTGCCAGCAAAGCCCGGGACAGGGGGCGAAACGAGCAGTACTTC.

A word on this clone: The sample contains more than one DNA sequence encoding this CDR3. The V gene is TRBV18, the J gene TRBJ1-1, with 8 positions matching TRBD1. This CDR3 contains 14 residues. Unmatched junction bases numbered 1, after V lost 3 bases and J lost 1 base. CDR1 KGHSH and CDR2 LQKENI come from the germline V gene. CDR3 nucleotides: TGTGCCAGCTCACCTGGGACAGGGAACACTGAAGCTTTCTTT. It codes for CASSPGTGNTEAFF.

The gene calls are TRBV20-1 and TRBJ1-3; 10 bases match TRBD1. In germline, CDR1 is DFQATT, CDR2 SNEGSKA (reference sequence). The CDR3 is made up of 14 amino acids. V lost 3 bases and J lost 3; bases outside the gene matches: 2. The CDR3 loop is CSASGQGGGNTIYF. CDR3 sequence (DNA): TGCAGTGCTAGTGGACAGGGGGGTGGAAACACCATATATTTT.

The CDR3 sequence: CASSSRGDGYGYTF. CDR3 nucleotides: TGTGCCAGCAGCTCCCGGGGGGATGGCTATGGCTACACCTTC. The gene calls are TRBV13 and TRBJ1-2; perhaps TRBD1 as D (5 bases). This CDR3 is built from 14 residues. Germline V gene data show CDR1 as PRHDT and CDR2 as FYEKMQ (reference sequence). V lost 4 bases and J lost 4, with 13 bases in between.

This rearrangement joins TRBV9 to TRBJ1-4; unclear D gene. Trimming left V 4 bases short and J 4 bases short, with 5 bases between. From germline, CDR1 is SGDLS and CDR2 YYNGEE. This CDR3 is 12 amino acids long. CDR3 nucleotide sequence: TGTGCCAGCAGCCCCAATAATGAAAAACTGTTTTTT. This gives the protein CASSPNNEKLFF.

The genes are TRBV25-1 and TRBJ2-7, with unresolved D. CDR1 MGHDK and CDR2 SYGVNS come from the germline V gene. Trimming cost V 8 bases and J 2 bases, with 16 bases left between them. CDR3 length equals 14 residues. The CDR3 nucleotides read TGTGCCAGCCGAAAGACAATGCCAGCCTACGAGCAGTACTTC. Translation: CASRKTMPAYEQYF.

As for this clone: Other DNA sequences within the sample encode an identical CDR3. The chain links TRBV11-3 to TRBJ1-6, with 10 nucleotides matching TRBD1. Germline trimming cut 3 bases from V and 11 bases from J; bases unmatched to any gene: 1. Germline CDR1 SGHNT, CDR2 YENEEA. The CDR3 runs to 13 residues. The CDR3 DNA reads as TGTGCCAGCAGCTTGGACAGGGGGGCACCCCTCCACTTT. Its protein product is CASSLDRGAPLHF.

The rearrangement joins TRBV28 to TRBJ2-7; 8 nucleotides line up with TRBD2. The V and J ends lost 5 bases and 4 bases, in that order; junction bases with no gene match: 13. The CDR3 is 16 residues long. The germline V gene encodes CDR1 MDHEN and CDR2 SYDVKM. CDR3 sequence (DNA): TGTGCCAGCAGTAGTCTATTAGCGGGGATTAGGTACGAGCAGTACTTC. Encoded protein: CASSSLLAGIRYEQYF. Full variable domain (remainder filled in from reference TRBV28 and TRBJ2-7): DVKVTQSSRYLVKRTGEKVFLECVQDMDHENMFWYRQDPGLGLRLIYFSYDVKMKEKGDIPEGYSVSREKKERFSLILESASTNQTSMYLCASSSLLAGIRYEQYFGPGTRLTVT.

The chain carries TRBV5-1 and TRBJ2-7, with D unclear. The germline V gene encodes CDR1 SGHRS and CDR2 YFSETQ. V lost 1 base, J lost 4 bases, and 9 bases lay in between. This CDR3 is built from 13 residues. The CDR3 DNA reads TGCGCCAGCAGCTTGTCTCCGTTGTACGAGCAGTACTTC. Its translation is CASSLSPLYEQYF.

The chain combines TRBV6-5 with TRBJ2-4; 9 nucleotides line up with TRBD1. The CDR3 spans 13 residues. CDR1 and CDR2 from the germline V gene are MNHEY and SVGAGI. Losses at the gene ends were 8 bases for V and 6 bases for J; bases not matched to a gene: 5. CDR3: CASGQGLGNIQYF. The CDR3 region has the DNA TGTGCCAGCGGACAGGGGCTCGGAAACATTCAGTACTTC.

The V call is TRBV5-4, the J call TRBJ2-5; 8 nucleotides align to TRBD1. The germline V gene has CDR1 SGHNT and CDR2 YYREEE (reference sequence). Unmatched junction bases numbered 0, after V lost 0 bases and J lost 5 bases. This CDR3 is built from 13 residues. CDR3 DNA: TGTGCCAGCAGCTTGGGGACAGGGGAGACCCAGTACTTC. Protein sequence: CASSLGTGETQYF.

This clone has just a few counts. The chain combines TRBV6-5 with TRBJ1-1; D is unresolved. This CDR3 has 14 residues. Trimming left V 6 bases short and J 0 bases short, with 11 bases between. Germline values: CDR1 MNHEY, CDR2 SVGAGI. CDR3 protein: CASRQTRMNTEAFF. The CDR3 DNA reads as TGTGCCAGCAGGCAAACCAGGATGAACACTGAAGCTTTCTTT.

The rearrangement uses TRBV7-2 and TRBJ2-1; 7 bases fit TRBD2. CDR1 is SGHTA and CDR2 is FQGNSA in the germline V gene. V trimming: 5 bases; J trimming: 6 bases; junction bases outside the gene matches: 7. The CDR3 consists of 14 residues. CDR3 coding DNA: TGTGCCAGCAGCCCCTCTAGCGGTCGCAATGAGCAGTTCTTC. The encoded protein is CASSPSSGRNEQFF.

This clone was counted only a few times. The CDR3 DNA reads as TGTGCCAGTAGTCCTCTGGGACAGGGTGGTACCGGGGAGCTGTTTTTT. It yields the protein CASSPLGQGGTGELFF. This sequence joins TRBV19 and TRBJ2-2; TRBD1 aligns across 9 bases. The CDR3 consists of 16 residues. Germline V gene sequence: CDR1 LNHDA, CDR2 SQIVND (reference sequence). V lost 5 bases and J lost 5; bases outside the gene matches: 9.

This chain uses TRBV5-6 with TRBJ2-5, with TRBD1 as a possible D gene (6 bases). V lost 5 bases and J 5 bases, leaving 13 bases between the germline ends. CDR1 SGHDT and CDR2 YYEEEE come from the germline V gene. The CDR3 is 13 residues long. CDR3 residues: CASRRTVGETQYF. For the CDR3, the DNA is TGTGCCAGCAGGAGGACAGTAGGCGAGACCCAGTACTTC.

The V and J genes are TRBV25-1 and TRBJ1-2, with TRBD1 as a possible D gene (6 bases). The CDR3 runs to 14 residues. V was shortened by 8 bases and J by 4 bases, with 17 bases between the two germline ends. CDR1 and CDR2 (germline): MGHDK, SYGVNS. The CDR3 DNA reads TGTGCCAGCCCTCGGGGGGCGCCTTTCTATGGCTACACCTTC. This codes for CASPRGAPFYGYTF.

This chain links TRBV19 with TRBJ1-5; D perhaps matches TRBD1 (6 bases). The CDR3 runs to 14 residues. Germline V CDR1 and CDR2: LNHDA, SQIVND (reference sequence). Trimming left V 6 bases short and J 4 bases short, with 13 bases between. The CDR3 DNA reads as TGTGCCAGTAGGGTGACAGGCGCAAATCAGCCCCAGCATTTT. Protein product: CASRVTGANQPQHF. The complete variable domain, with remaining parts taken from reference TRBV19 and TRBJ1-5, reads DGGITQSPKYLFRKEGQNVTLSCEQNLNHDAMYWYRQDPGQGLRLIYYSQIVNDFQKGDIAEGYSVSREKKESFPLTVTSAQKNPTAFYLCASRVTGANQPQHFGDGTRLSIL.